The 26 T cell receptor beta chains below were found in one sample sequenced in a study of metastatic and nonmetastatic thyroid tumors. Patients had received no treatment of any kind before thyroid surgery. TCRdb re-clonotyped the PCR reads via MiXCR. The sample lists 6,000 or so clones; around a third were seen once. What was sequenced was adjacent normal tissue. These receptors were obtained from a male donor with papillary thyroid cancer or a benign thyroid nodule (not recorded which). Some clones in this sample may be carry-over from other donors' samples.

The V and J genes are TRBV7-7 and TRBJ2-3; a weak D match, TRBD2 (5 bases). There are 13 residues in the CDR3. Per germline, CDR1 SSHAT and CDR2 FNYEAQ (reference sequence). The DNA for the CDR3 is TGTGCTAGAAACTTAGCGCCCCGCAATAAGCAGTATTTT. This codes for CARNLAPRNKQYF. Complete variable domain (other parts from reference TRBV7-7 and TRBJ2-3): GAGVSQSPRYKVTKRGQDVTLRCDPISSHATLYWYQQALGQGPEFLTYFNYEAQPDKSGLPSDRFSAERPEGSISTLTIQRTEQRDSAMYRCARNLAPRNKQYFGPGTRLTVL.

This chain joins TRBV6-1 and TRBJ1-1; D not resolved. The CDR3 length is 15 residues. Germline-derived CDR1 and CDR2 are MNHNS and SASEGT. V lost 4 bases and J lost 0, with 12 bases in between. CDR3 sequence (DNA): TGTGCCAGCAGTGGATACGGCATTATGAACACTGAAGCTTTCTTT. It is translated as CASSGYGIMNTEAFF.

This clone was seen a few times. The chain joins TRBV6-2 or TRBV6-3 to TRBJ2-1; TRBD2 matches 11 bases. Trimming at V came to 4 bases and at J to 4 bases, leaving 6 bases not matched to a gene. Germline values: CDR1 MNHEY, CDR2 SVGEGT. This CDR3 is built from 16 residues. The CDR3: CASSSGTSGTYNEQFF. Here the CDR3 DNA reads TGTGCCAGCAGTTCCGGGACTAGCGGCACTTACAATGAGCAGTTCTTC.

This clone is medium-sized (0.01 to 0.1%). The J gene is TRBJ2-7, the V gene TRBV9; TRBD1 might be the D (6 bases). Germline CDR1 reads SGDLS; CDR2 reads YYNGEE. Trimming took off 7 bases at V and 0 bases at J, with 11 bases between the two ends. The CDR3 is made up of 13 amino acids. For the CDR3, the DNA is TGTGCCAGCCCCTGGGACACCTCCTACGAGCAGTACTTC. This sequence encodes CASPWDTSYEQYF.

This clone was counted between two and nine times. The chain uses TRBV4-3 and TRBJ2-2; 11 positions match TRBD2. Germline values: CDR1 LGHNA, CDR2 YSLEER. Trimming removed 3 bases from V and 5 bases from J; junction bases left unmatched: 8. This CDR3 comprises 17 residues. The CDR3 coding sequence is TGCGCCAGCAGCCAGCTACTAGCGGGAGTATCTACCGGGGAGCTGTTTTTT. This codes for CASSQLLAGVSTGELFF.

This clone was seen a handful of times. The chain is built from TRBV5-6 and TRBJ2-7, with D uncertain. CDR3 size: 16 residues. Germline loops: CDR1 SGHDT, CDR2 YYEEEE. V lost 3 bases and J lost 0, with 16 bases in between. CDR3 coding DNA: TGTGCCAGCAGCTCATTGCCGGACCCGACCTCCTACGAGCAGTACTTC. Translated: CASSSLPDPTSYEQYF.

This clone was seen a few times. V usage is TRBV20-1 and J usage is TRBJ2-1; 10 bases line up with TRBD1. CDR1 and CDR2 (germline): DFQATT, SNEGSKA (reference sequence). CDR3 length: 13 residues. Trimming at V came to 4 bases and at J to 7 bases, leaving 4 bases not matched to a gene. CDR3 coding DNA: TGCAGTGCTAAGCGGACAGGGGGGAATGAGCAGTTCTTC. Translating it yields CSAKRTGGNEQFF.

This clone was picked up a small number of times. The V call is TRBV7-2, the J call TRBJ2-7; tentatively, D is TRBD2 (6 bases). Trimming pared 1 base from V and 3 bases from J, leaving 13 bases between. The CDR3 length is 15 residues. CDR1 is SGHTA and CDR2 is FQGNSA in the germline V gene. CDR3 in DNA: TGTGCCAGCAGCTTAGTAATGGGGGGAGACTACGAGCAGTACTTC. Protein sequence: CASSLVMGGDYEQYF.

The V call is TRBV11-2, the J call TRBJ2-1; 7 bases are a match to TRBD2. Germline V gene sequence: CDR1 SGHAT, CDR2 FQNNGV. The CDR3 sequence is 17 residues long. V shed 4 bases, J shed 0 bases, and the junction held 9 bases outside the gene matches. Here the CDR3 DNA reads TGTGCCAGCAGCTCTCCATCTGGCGGGGGCTCCTACAATGAGCAGTTCTTC. It yields the protein CASSSPSGGGSYNEQFF.

With respect to this clone: The junction departs from the called germline gene at one end, perhaps through a read error. The chain has TRBV7-2 and TRBJ1-2; D possibly corresponds to TRBD1 (5 bases). Germline V gene sequence: CDR1 SGHTA, CDR2 FQGNSA. CDR3 length: 15 residues. CDR3 sequence: CASSLRGIRSYVYAF. For the CDR3, the DNA is TGTGCCAGCAGCTTGCGGGGGATCCGCAGCTATGTCTACGCCTTC.

With regard to this clone: A junction boundary mismatches the germline segment, possibly from a read error. This chain links TRBV7-3 with TRBJ1-2; possible D gene TRBD1, 5 bases. The CDR3 sequence is 15 residues long. Germline values: CDR1 SGHTA, CDR2 FQGTGA. CDR3 bases: TGCGCCAGCAGCCGAGAAATAGTACAGGAATATGGCTACACCTTC. It yields the protein CASSREIVQEYGYTF.

This clone is categorized as large. The rearrangement joins TRBV20-1 to TRBJ2-2; no clear D. Per the germline V gene, CDR1 is DFQATT and CDR2 is SNEGSKA (reference sequence). This CDR3 is 14 amino acids long. V was shortened by 0 bases and J by 8 bases, with 13 bases between the two germline ends. CDR3 nucleotides: TGCAGTGCTAGAGATCGGACGGCCGGTGGGGAGCTGTTTTTT. This encodes CSARDRTAGGELFF.

This clone occurred a few times. J is TRBJ1-5 and V is TRBV6-5, with 8 bases lining up with TRBD1. Germline values: CDR1 MNHEY, CDR2 SVGAGI. The CDR3 has 15 amino acids. After removal of 5 bases from V and 5 bases from J, the junction contained 8 bases not matched to a gene. The CDR3 spells CASSNRNRGDQPQHF. The CDR3 coding sequence is TGTGCCAGCAGTAACCGGAACAGGGGGGATCAGCCCCAGCATTTT.

V gene TRBV6-2 or TRBV6-3 combines with J gene TRBJ1-6, with 8 bases fitting TRBD1. The CDR3 length is 14 residues. The ends lost 6 bases at V and 8 bases at J; junction bases unmatched: 6. Germline loops: CDR1 MNHEY, CDR2 SVGEGT. The CDR3 bases are TGTGCCAGCAGGGACGACAGGGGCGATTCACCCCTCCACTTT. This translates into CASRDDRGDSPLHF.

This clone was picked up a small number of times. The chain recombines TRBV6-1 with TRBJ1-1; tentative D call: TRBD1 (6 bases). The ends were cut back, 6 bases at V and 4 bases at J, with 12 bases in the middle. The CDR3 sequence is 13 residues long. CDR1 is MNHNS and CDR2 is SASEGT in the germline V gene. Written as DNA, the CDR3 is TGTGCCAGCAGCGGAGACAGGCGCACTGAAGCTTTCTTT. It codes for CASSGDRRTEAFF.

The CDR3 DNA reads as TGTGCCAGCAGCGTAGCCCCGGGACAGTCCTACAATGAGCAGTTCTTC. Residues: CASSVAPGQSYNEQFF. The chain carries TRBV6-1 and TRBJ2-1, with 7 bases aligning to TRBD1. CDR3 length: 16 residues. CDR1 and CDR2 (germline): MNHNS, SASEGT. V lost 6 bases to trimming and J lost 1 base; unmatched junction nucleotides: 9.

This clone occurred a few times. The chain employs TRBV6-1 and TRBJ2-1; perhaps TRBD2 as D (6 bases). CDR1 MNHNS and CDR2 SASEGT come from the germline V gene. The CDR3 covers 14 residues. V gave up 4 bases and J gave up 4 bases, with 11 bases separating them. The CDR3 loop reads CASSGGLNYNEQFF. In nucleotides, the CDR3 is TGTGCCAGCAGTGGCGGACTAAATTACAATGAGCAGTTCTTC.

The chain recombines TRBV20-1 with TRBJ2-7; D possibly corresponds to TRBD2 (6 bases). The CDR3 loop spans 15 amino acids. Germline V gene data show CDR1 as DFQATT and CDR2 as SNEGSKA (reference sequence). V gave up 3 bases and J gave up 5 bases, with 20 bases separating them. CDR3 DNA: TGCAGTGCTAGCATCCCTCTGGCGGGACTCGACGAGCAGTACTTC. Its protein product is CSASIPLAGLDEQYF.

The V and J genes are TRBV3-1 and TRBJ2-5; 7 positions match TRBD2. The germline gives CDR1 LGHDT, CDR2 YNNKEL (reference sequence). This CDR3 comprises 16 residues. V lost 1 base and J lost 5; bases outside the gene matches: 10. The CDR3 DNA reads as TGTGCCAGCAGCCAAGTGGCGGGGGTAATACTGGAGACCCAGTACTTC. Translation gives CASSQVAGVILETQYF.

The chain combines TRBV7-3 with TRBJ2-6; TRBD1 is a possible D gene (6 bases). CDR3 length equals 18 residues. Trimming took off 11 bases at V and 0 bases at J, with 23 bases between the two ends. Germline V lookup: CDR1 SGHTA, CDR2 FQGTGA. The CDR3 is CASSGGLAGDSGANVLTF. CDR3 nucleotide sequence: TGTGCCTCCTCCGGAGGTCTTGCAGGGGACTCTGGGGCCAACGTCCTGACTTTC.

About this clone: The same CDR3 can be traced to other DNA sequences in this sample. The gene calls are TRBV4-1 and TRBJ1-1; D is ambiguous. The germline V gene encodes CDR1 MGHRA and CDR2 YSYEKL. V shed 4 bases and J shed 0 bases, with 6 bases lying between them. This CDR3 is built from 13 residues. The CDR3 sequence is CASSLGLNTEAFF. Here the CDR3 DNA reads TGCGCCAGCAGCCTTGGACTGAACACTGAAGCTTTCTTT.

V is TRBV19 and J is TRBJ1-2; D ambiguous. The germline V and J ends were trimmed by 5 bases and 7 bases, with 17 bases remaining between them. The CDR3 sequence is 14 residues long. CDR1 is LNHDA, CDR2 SQIVND, per germline (reference sequence). The CDR3 DNA is TGTGCCAGTAGTGCGAGAGGCGGCTCCTCTGGCTACACCTTC. This gives the protein CASSARGGSSGYTF. Full variable domain (missing parts from reference TRBV19 and TRBJ1-2): DGGITQSPKYLFRKEGQNVTLSCEQNLNHDAMYWYRQDPGQGLRLIYYSQIVNDFQKGDIAEGYSVSREKKESFPLTVTSAQKNPTAFYLCASSARGGSSGYTFGSGTRLTVV.

This sequence joins TRBV6-7 and TRBJ2-7; TRBD2 matches 8 bases. Being an ORF, TRBV6-7 has a function that is uncertain. The CDR3 runs to 14 residues. Losses at the gene ends were 0 bases for V and 7 bases for J; bases not matched to a gene: 5. The CDR3 DNA reads TGTGCCAGCAGTTACTCTAGCGGGGATGGGGAGCAGTACTTC. It yields the protein CASSYSSGDGEQYF.

The chain employs TRBV11-2 and TRBJ2-2, with D unresolved. The CDR3 spans 13 residues. The germline V gene has CDR1 SGHAT and CDR2 FQNNGV. Trimming removed 1 base from V and 4 bases from J, with 4 bases in between. This CDR3 reads CASSLGGTGELFF. In DNA form, the CDR3 reads TGTGCCAGCAGCTTAGGCGGCACCGGGGAGCTGTTTTTT.

This clone has just a few counts. V and J are TRBV7-2 and TRBJ1-1; 8 bases are a match to TRBD1. CDR1 and CDR2 from the germline V gene are SGHTA and FQGNSA. The CDR3 is 12 residues long. With V trimmed by 6 bases and J by 8 bases, 5 bases remained unmatched. The CDR3: CASRLTGGEAFF. Here the CDR3 DNA reads TGTGCCAGCAGATTAACAGGGGGAGAAGCTTTCTTT.

The J gene is TRBJ1-1, the V gene TRBV19; D unresolved. The CDR3 loop spans 13 amino acids. V lost 1 base to trimming and J lost 4 bases, with 7 bases between them. Germline lookup yields CDR1 LNHDA and CDR2 SQIVND (reference sequence). In nucleotides, the CDR3 is TGTGCCAGTAGTATAGCGGCAGTCACTGAAGCTTTCTTT. This codes for CASSIAAVTEAFF.